This TCR beta chain was identified in a study of cytomegalovirus exposure and HLA in healthy donors. Study conclusions and caveats: In an earlier analysis, most TCR beta V segments were productive about 87% or about 30% of the time.

V gave up 4 bases and J gave up 12 bases; unmatched junction bases: 3. Germline lookup yields CDR1 SGHTA and CDR2 FQGNSA. The CDR3 consists of 11 residues. Of note for this clone: Its antigen is currently unknown.

The PCR ran on 60 Vbeta and 13 Jbeta primers. Profiled with immunoSEQ multiplex PCR; TCRdb holds only in-frame clones, not every one. This sample carries about 150,000 clones, 60% to 80% of them seen once, and the ten largest clones take approximately 14%. This rearrangement joins TRBV7-2 to TRBJ2-7; 10 bases align to TRBD1. The sequence was obtained from a woman in her thirties or forties in good health and CMV-seronegative. Sequenced sample: PBMCs. CDR3 protein: CASSSGTGAYF. CDR3 DNA: TGTGCCAGCAGCTCGGGGACAGGGGCGTACTTC.